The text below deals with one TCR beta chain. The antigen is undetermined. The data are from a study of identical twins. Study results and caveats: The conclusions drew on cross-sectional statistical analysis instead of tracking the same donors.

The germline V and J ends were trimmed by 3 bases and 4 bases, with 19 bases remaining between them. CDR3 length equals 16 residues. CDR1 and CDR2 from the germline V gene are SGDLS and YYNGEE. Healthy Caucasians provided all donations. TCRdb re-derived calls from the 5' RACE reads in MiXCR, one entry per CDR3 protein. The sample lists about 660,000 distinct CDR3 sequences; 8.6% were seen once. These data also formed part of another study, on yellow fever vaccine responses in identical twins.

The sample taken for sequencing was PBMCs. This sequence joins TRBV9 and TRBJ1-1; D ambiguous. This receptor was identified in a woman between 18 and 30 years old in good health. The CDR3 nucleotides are TGTGCCAGCAGCGCAGTGACACCGGCAGTAAGCACTGAAGCTTTCTTT. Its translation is CASSAVTPAVSTEAFF.